The 13 T cell receptor beta chains in this list originate from one sample, sequenced in a study of blood T cells in healthy people across ages. PCR was performed a second time for 7 to 11 cycles using a sample-barcoded 5' primer and a J-beta primer mix. TCRdb re-called the 5' RACE reads through MiXCR, storing one row per CDR3 protein. The sample lists about 570,000 distinct CDR3 sequences, 25% to 30% occurring once. The sample comprised blood. Receptors were obtained from a woman aged 65 to 85 in good health.

CDR3: CASSPRTGPVEQYF. The CDR3, as DNA: TGTGCCAGCAGCCCGCGGACAGGGCCGGTCGAGCAGTACTTC. The chain recombines TRBV7-2 with TRBJ2-7; 8 bases match TRBD1. The CDR3 is 14 residues long. V lost 5 bases to trimming and J lost 6 bases; unmatched junction nucleotides: 9. CDR1 and CDR2 (germline): SGHTA, FQGNSA. The whole variable domain, filled in from reference TRBV7-2 and TRBJ2-7, reads GAGVSQSPSNKVTEKGKDVELRCDPISGHTALYWYRQSLGQGLEFLIYFQGNSAPDKSGLPSDRFSAERTGGSVSTLTIQRTQQEDSAVYLCASSPRTGPVEQYFGPGTRLTVT.

This chain links TRBV30 with TRBJ1-2; 11 nucleotides line up with TRBD1. V dropped 2 bases and J dropped 5; count of bases not matched to a gene: 10. Germline V gene lookup returns CDR1 GTSNPN and CDR2 SVGIG (reference sequence). The CDR3 totals 16 residues. The CDR3 bases are TGTGCCTGGAGTCGTCGATCGGGACAGGGGGTATATGGCTACACCTTC. Its protein product is CAWSRRSGQGVYGYTF.

CDR3 DNA: TGTGCCTGGAGTGGGGGCAATCAGCCCCAGCATTTT. Its translation is CAWSGGNQPQHF. This sequence joins TRBV30 and TRBJ1-5; D is unresolved. V was clipped by 1 base and J by 2 bases, with 3 bases between them. CDR3 length equals 12 residues. The germline gives CDR1 GTSNPN, CDR2 SVGIG (reference sequence).

The chain recombines TRBV9 with TRBJ2-3, with TRBD1 as a possible D gene (6 bases). Per the germline V gene, CDR1 is SGDLS and CDR2 is YYNGEE. V lost 0 bases and J lost 3, with 14 bases in between. The length of the CDR3 is 16 residues. CDR3 DNA: TGTGCCAGCAGCGTAGTTGGAACAGGGTATACAGATACGCAGTATTTT. Its translation: CASSVVGTGYTDTQYF.

This clonotype was seen at least ten times. The CDR3 sequence is CASSSPSEGDEQFF. The CDR3 DNA reads TGTGCCAGCAGCTCCCCCTCAGAAGGCGATGAGCAGTTCTTC. The rearrangement joins TRBV5-6 to TRBJ2-1; no firm D call. The CDR3 totals 14 residues. With 3 bases removed from V and 8 bases from J, the gap between germline ends came to 15 bases. CDR1 SGHDT and CDR2 YYEEEE come from the germline V gene.

The genes are TRBV4-3 and TRBJ1-2; 8 bases are a match to TRBD1. The V segment lost 1 base and the J segment 6 bases; nucleotides outside the gene matches: 10. CDR3 length: 16 residues. Germline CDR1 and CDR2: LGHNA and YSLEER. CDR3 bases: TGCGCCAGCAGCCAAGCGGGGACAGGTGTTTCGAATGGCTACACCTTC. This gives the protein CASSQAGTGVSNGYTF.

This clonotype was seen repeatedly, ten times or more. The V gene is TRBV5-1, the J gene TRBJ2-4, with TRBD1 identical over 8 bases. The CDR3 length is 14 residues. In germline, CDR1 is SGHRS, CDR2 YFSETQ. With V trimmed by 7 bases and J by 1 base, 4 bases remained unmatched. CDR3 nucleotide sequence: TGCGCCAGCGCCACAGGGGGGGCCAAAAACATTCAGTACTTC. It encodes CASATGGAKNIQYF.

V gene TRBV9 combines with J gene TRBJ2-1; the match to TRBD2 covers 11 bases. The ends lost 3 bases at V and 0 bases at J; junction bases unmatched: 17. The CDR3 runs 21 residues. Germline loops: CDR1 SGDLS, CDR2 YYNGEE. The CDR3 sequence is CASSGGRGYRLAGSSYNEQFF. The CDR3 DNA is TGTGCCAGCAGCGGGGGTAGGGGATACAGACTAGCGGGGTCCTCCTACAATGAGCAGTTCTTC.

To note about this clonotype: Since a much larger clone is just one base distant, this may be a read error. The chain combines TRBV3-1 with TRBJ2-5; the match to TRBD1 covers 7 bases. The closer fit of TRBJ2-7 to the DNA end suggests the J call may be wrong. Per the germline V gene, CDR1 is LGHDT and CDR2 is YNNKEL (reference sequence). CDR3 length: 13 residues. The CDR3 DNA sequence: TGTGCCAGCAGCACGACAGGGTCCTACGAGCAGTACTTC. It is translated as CASSTTGSYEQYF.

This chain links TRBV20-1 with TRBJ2-7; 12 bases line up with TRBD2. The CDR3 runs to 15 residues. Trimming cost V 0 bases and J 3 bases; bases outside gene matches: 3. CDR1 and CDR2 (germline): DFQATT, SNEGSKA (reference sequence). The CDR3 here is CSARDSTSGGYEQYF. DNA for the CDR3: TGCAGTGCTAGAGATTCGACTAGCGGGGGCTACGAGCAGTACTTC.

With respect to this clonotype: No conserved phenylalanine or tryptophan is present at the end of the CDR3, so a read error is the likely explanation. The rearrangement uses TRBV12-3 or TRBV12-4 and TRBJ2-3; no reliable D call. CDR3 length equals 12 residues. CDR3 in DNA: TGTGCCGGCAGCCCTCTAGGAGATACGCAGTATGTT. This encodes CAGSPLGDTQYV.

About this clonotype: With a much larger clone just one base away, this may be a read error. The chain couples TRBV7-2 to TRBJ2-7; 8 bases agree with TRBD1. Per germline, CDR1 SGHTA and CDR2 FQGNSA. The V and J ends lost 7 bases and 4 bases, in that order; junction bases with no gene match: 12. The CDR3 has 15 amino acids. The CDR3 nucleotides are TGTGCCAGCACCTACAACGACAGGGGCTATTACGAGCAGTACTTC. Translation: CASTYNDRGYYEQYF.

This clonotype was observed a few times. The chain couples TRBV19 to TRBJ2-1; the D is unclear. Germline CDR1 and CDR2: LNHDA and SQIVND (reference sequence). This CDR3 region has 17 residues. V lost 2 bases and J 0 bases, leaving 14 bases between the germline ends. The CDR3 DNA sequence: TGTGCCAGTAGTATAAGAGGTCCGCAGACCTCCTACAATGAGCAGTTCTTC. This sequence encodes CASSIRGPQTSYNEQFF.